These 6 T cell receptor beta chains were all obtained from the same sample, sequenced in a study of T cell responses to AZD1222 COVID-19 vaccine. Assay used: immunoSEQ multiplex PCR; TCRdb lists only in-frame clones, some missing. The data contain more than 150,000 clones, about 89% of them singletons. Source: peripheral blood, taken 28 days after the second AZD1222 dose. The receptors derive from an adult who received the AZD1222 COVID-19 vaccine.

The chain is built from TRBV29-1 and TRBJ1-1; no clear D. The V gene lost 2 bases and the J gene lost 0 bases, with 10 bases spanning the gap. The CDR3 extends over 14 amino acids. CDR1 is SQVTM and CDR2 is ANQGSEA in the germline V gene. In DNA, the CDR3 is TGCAGCGTTGAAAAGGGCAGAATGAACACTGAAGCTTTCTTT. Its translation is CSVEKGRMNTEAFF.

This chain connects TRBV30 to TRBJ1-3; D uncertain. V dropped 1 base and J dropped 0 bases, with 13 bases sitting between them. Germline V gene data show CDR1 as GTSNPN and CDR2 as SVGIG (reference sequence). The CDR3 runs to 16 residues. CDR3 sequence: CAWSDFLRDSGNTIYF. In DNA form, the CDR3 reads TGTGCCTGGAGTGATTTTCTTAGGGACTCTGGAAACACCATATATTTT. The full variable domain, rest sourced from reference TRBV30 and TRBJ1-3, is SQTIHQWPATLVQPVGSPLSLECTVEGTSNPNLYWYRQAAGRGLQLLFYSVGIGQISSEVPQNLSASRPQDRQFILSSKKLLLSDSGFYLCAWSDFLRDSGNTIYFGEGSWLTVV.

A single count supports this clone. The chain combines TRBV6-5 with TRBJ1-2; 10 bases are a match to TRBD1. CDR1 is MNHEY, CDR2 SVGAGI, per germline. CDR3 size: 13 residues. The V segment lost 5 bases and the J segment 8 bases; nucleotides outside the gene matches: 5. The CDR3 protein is CASSRQGADGYTF. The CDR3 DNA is TGTGCCAGCAGTCGACAGGGGGCCGACGGCTACACCTTC.

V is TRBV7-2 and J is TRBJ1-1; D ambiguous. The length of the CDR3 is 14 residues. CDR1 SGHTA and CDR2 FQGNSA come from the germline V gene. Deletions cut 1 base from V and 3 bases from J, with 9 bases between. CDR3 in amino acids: CASSLGATYTEAFF. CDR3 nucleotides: TGTGCCAGCAGCTTAGGGGCCACTTACACTGAAGCTTTCTTT. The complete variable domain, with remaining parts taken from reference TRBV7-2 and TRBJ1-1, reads GAGVSQSPSNKVTEKGKDVELRCDPISGHTALYWYRQSLGQGLEFLIYFQGNSAPDKSGLPSDRFSAERTGGSVSTLTIQRTQQEDSAVYLCASSLGATYTEAFFGQGTRLTVV.

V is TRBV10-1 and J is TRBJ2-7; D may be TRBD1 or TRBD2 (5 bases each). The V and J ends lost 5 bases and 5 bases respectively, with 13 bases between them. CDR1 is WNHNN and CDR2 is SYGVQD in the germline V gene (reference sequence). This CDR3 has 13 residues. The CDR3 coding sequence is TGCGCCAGCAGTCACCGGGACGCGCACGAGCAGTACTTC. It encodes CASSHRDAHEQYF.

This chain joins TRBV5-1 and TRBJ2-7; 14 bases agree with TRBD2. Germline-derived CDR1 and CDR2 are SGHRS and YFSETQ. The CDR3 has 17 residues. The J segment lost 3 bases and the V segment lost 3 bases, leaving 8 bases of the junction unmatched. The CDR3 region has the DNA TGCGCCAGCAGCTCCGGTGGGACTAGCGGGAGAGGCTACGAGCAGTACTTC. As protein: CASSSGGTSGRGYEQYF.